The source of this T cell receptor (beta chain) is a study of beta chain features in type 1 diabetes. Whole-study context: The number of sorted cells examined across all samples was under 140,000,000. Regarding the study as a whole: Shortening of TCRB CDR3s, moderate but significant, appeared in all four CD4+ subsets of Type 1 diabetes patients. Compared with healthy donors, patients appeared to share more similar naive, central memory and regulatory TCRB repertoires. Diminished insertions and augmented deletions at VDJ junctions characterized type 1 diabetes patients.

Every bit of the isolated RNA underwent reverse transcription, so sequencing read expressed TCRB transcripts. Produced via immunoSEQ multiplex PCR; TCRdb's table is partial and in-frame only. The data contain 250,000 to 350,000 clones, approximately 10% of them singletons. V dropped 4 bases and J dropped 2 bases, with 14 bases sitting between them. The germline V gene has CDR1 KGHSH and CDR2 LQKENI. This CDR3 region has 15 residues. As concerns this clone: Its antigen is not known.

This chain uses TRBV18 with TRBJ1-2; no clear D gene. This sequence was found in a woman aged 25 to 39 in good health. The sequencing input was naive CD4+ T cells from blood. The CDR3 loop is CASSRSTEQNYGYTF. CDR3 DNA: TGTGCCAGCTCACGCTCAACAGAACAAAACTATGGCTACACCTTC.